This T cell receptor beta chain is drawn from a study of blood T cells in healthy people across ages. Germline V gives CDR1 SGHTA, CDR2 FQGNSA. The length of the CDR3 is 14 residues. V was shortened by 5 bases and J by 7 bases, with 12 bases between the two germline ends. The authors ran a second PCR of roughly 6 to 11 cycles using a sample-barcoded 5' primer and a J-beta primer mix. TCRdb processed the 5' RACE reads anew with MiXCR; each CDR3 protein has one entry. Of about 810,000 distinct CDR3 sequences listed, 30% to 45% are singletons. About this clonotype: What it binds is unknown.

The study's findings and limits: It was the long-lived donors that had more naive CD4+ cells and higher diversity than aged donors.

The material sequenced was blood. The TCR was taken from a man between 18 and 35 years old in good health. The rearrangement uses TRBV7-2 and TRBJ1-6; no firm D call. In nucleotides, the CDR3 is TGTGCCAGCAGCCCCACCTGGGTCAATTCACCCCTCCACTTT. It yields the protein CASSPTWVNSPLHF.